The T cell receptor beta chain described here comes from a study of blood T cells in healthy people across ages. V lost 3 bases to trimming and J lost 7 bases, with 16 bases between them. The CDR3 covers 15 residues. Germline V gene sequence: CDR1 KGHSH, CDR2 LQKENI. Study observations and caveats: Reliance upon unsorted PBMCs precluded definitive naive versus antigen-experienced comparison.

Per individual sample, total RNA of at least 6 micrograms was extracted. Using a J-beta primer mix together with a sample-barcoded 5' primer, a second PCR was run for about 6 to 11 cycles. TCRdb used MiXCR to reprocess the 5' RACE reads, holding one entry per CDR3 protein. The table includes 800,000 or so distinct CDR3 sequences, roughly 25% detected once. A word on this clonotype: Its antigen is unknown.

The data also belong to a second study, concerning T cells of mothers and their children. That publication notes: At 1.5 ug per 15 ul, all of the extracted RNA went into cDNA synthesis. Every mother supplied over 9 million TCR beta CDR3 reads and every child around 3 million.

The chain recombines TRBV18 with TRBJ2-1; D ambiguous. The clonotype comes from a boy under 18 in good health. The sample consisted of blood. CDR3 residues: CASSPITGSGNEQFF. The CDR3 DNA is TGTGCCAGCTCACCTATTACCGGGTCCGGGAATGAGCAGTTCTTC.